This T cell receptor (beta chain) was sequenced in a study of blood T cell repertoires in COVID-19. The overall study: COVID-19 samples, acute and convalescent, were from the United States, Italy and Spain. In each case, the material was cDNA or gDNA derived from T cells, B-cell-depleted T cells, or PBMCs.

Germline CDR1 reads SGHDT; CDR2 reads YYEEEE. The V gene lost 4 bases and the J gene lost 9 bases, with 17 bases spanning the gap. The length of the CDR3 is 14 residues. Original processing methods: Estimation of nucleated cell counts relied on the amplification of reference gene primers. The repertoire was sequenced with immunoSEQ multiplex PCR; TCRdb's copy has only in-frame clones and lacks some. Clonal size and the V and J genes are those of that table, whereas D and trimming came from the DNA. The sample yields roughly 200,000 clones, 84% seen once. Participants' own reports of clinical history determined their cohort assignment.

The V gene is TRBV5-6, the J gene TRBJ1-5; possibly TRBD1 for D (6 bases). The clonotype originates from a woman aged 25 to 39 who had been exposed to COVID-19. The specimen was PBMCs or T cells enriched from blood (not recorded which). The CDR3 sequence: CASSRNRARGPQHF. The CDR3 DNA is TGTGCCAGCAGCCGTAACAGGGCCCGGGGGCCCCAGCATTTT.